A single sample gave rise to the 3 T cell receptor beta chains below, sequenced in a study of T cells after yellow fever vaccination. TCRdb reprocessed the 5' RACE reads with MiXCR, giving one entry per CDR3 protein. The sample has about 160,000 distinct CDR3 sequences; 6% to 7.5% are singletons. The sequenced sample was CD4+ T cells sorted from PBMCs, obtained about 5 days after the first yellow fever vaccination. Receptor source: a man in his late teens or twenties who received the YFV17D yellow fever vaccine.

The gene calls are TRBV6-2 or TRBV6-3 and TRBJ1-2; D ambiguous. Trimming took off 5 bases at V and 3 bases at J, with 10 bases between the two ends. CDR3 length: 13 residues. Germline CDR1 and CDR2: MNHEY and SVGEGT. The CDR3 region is CASSPGRDYGYTF. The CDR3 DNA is TGTGCCAGCAGTCCGGGCCGGGACTATGGCTACACCTTC.

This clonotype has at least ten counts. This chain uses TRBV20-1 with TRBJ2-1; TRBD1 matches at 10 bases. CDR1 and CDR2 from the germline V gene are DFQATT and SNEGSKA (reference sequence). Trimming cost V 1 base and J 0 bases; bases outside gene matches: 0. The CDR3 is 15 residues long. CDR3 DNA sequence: TGCAGTGCTAGAGGGACAGGGGGCTCCTACAATGAGCAGTTCTTC. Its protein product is CSARGTGGSYNEQFF.

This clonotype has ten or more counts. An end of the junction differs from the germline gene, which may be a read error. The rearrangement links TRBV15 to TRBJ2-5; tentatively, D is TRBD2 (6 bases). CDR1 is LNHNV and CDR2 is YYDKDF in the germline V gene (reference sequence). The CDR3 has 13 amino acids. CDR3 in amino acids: CATGSGYQETQYF. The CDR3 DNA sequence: TGTGCCACCGGCAGCGGGTACCAAGAGACCCAGTACTTC.